This TCR beta chain was sequenced during a study of blood T cell repertoires in COVID-19. V lost 6 bases to trimming and J lost 1 base, with 9 bases between them. Per the germline V gene, CDR1 is SNHLY and CDR2 is FYNNEI. The CDR3 spans 13 residues. In the authors' methods: Quantification of nucleated cells was approximated via reference gene primer amplification. Some clones are missing from TCRdb's copy, which holds only in-frame ones; the method was immunoSEQ multiplex PCR. That table furnishes V, J and clone size, whereas the DNA furnished D and trimming. The sample holds 250,000 to 300,000 clones, around 85% seen once.

This clonotype was sampled from a woman between 45 and 65 years old who had recovered from COVID-19. This rearrangement joins TRBV2 to TRBJ1-1; D may be TRBD1 (5 bases). Sequences were obtained from PBMCs or T cells enriched from blood (not recorded which). CDR3 protein: CASRVTENTEAFF. CDR3 nucleotide sequence: TGTGCCAGCAGAGTGACAGAGAACACTGAAGCTTTCTTT.